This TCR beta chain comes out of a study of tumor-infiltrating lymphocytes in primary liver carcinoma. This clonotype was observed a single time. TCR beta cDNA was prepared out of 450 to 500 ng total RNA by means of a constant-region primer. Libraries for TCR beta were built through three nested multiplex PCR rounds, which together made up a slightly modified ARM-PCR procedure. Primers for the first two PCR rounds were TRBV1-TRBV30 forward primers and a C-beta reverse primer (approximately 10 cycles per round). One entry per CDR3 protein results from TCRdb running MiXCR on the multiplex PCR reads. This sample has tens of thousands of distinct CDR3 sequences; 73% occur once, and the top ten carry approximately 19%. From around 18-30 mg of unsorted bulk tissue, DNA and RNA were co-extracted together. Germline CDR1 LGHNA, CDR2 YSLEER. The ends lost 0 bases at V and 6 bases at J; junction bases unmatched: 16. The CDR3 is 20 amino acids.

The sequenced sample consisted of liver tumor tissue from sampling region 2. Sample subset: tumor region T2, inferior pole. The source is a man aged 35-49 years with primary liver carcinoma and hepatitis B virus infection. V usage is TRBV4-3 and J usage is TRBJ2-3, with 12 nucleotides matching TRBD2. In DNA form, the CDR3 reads TGCGCCAGCAGCCAAGATCTTCCTTCCGTGACTAGCGGGAGAGCGGATACGCAGTATTTT. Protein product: CASSQDLPSVTSGRADTQYF.